The 20 T cell receptor beta chains below were found in one sample sequenced in a study of PD-L1 blockade in urothelial cancer. Sequencing was performed with immunoSEQ multiplex PCR; in TCRdb, only in-frame clones are kept and a portion is missing. The sample lists approximately 14,000 clones; roughly 90% were seen once. Material: PBMCs, obtained around atezolizumab (anti-PD-L1) treatment. The source of these receptors is a man between 70 and 80 years old with urothelial cancer.

The gene calls are TRBV4-1 and TRBJ1-1; 9 bases map to TRBD1. The junction had 7 bases not matched to a gene; V was cut back by 1 base and J by 4 bases. Germline loops: CDR1 MGHRA, CDR2 YSYEKL. The CDR3 has 16 residues. CDR3 protein: CASSQGQTGGTTEAFF. The CDR3 DNA follows: TGCGCCAGCAGCCAAGGGCAAACAGGGGGCACCACTGAAGCTTTCTTT.

This chain joins TRBV7-7 and TRBJ2-2; 8 bases agree with TRBD2. The CDR3 has 15 residues. Germline V gene lookup returns CDR1 SSHAT and CDR2 FNYEAQ (reference sequence). The V gene end was trimmed by 5 bases and the J gene end by 8 bases; junction bases not matched to a gene: 10. The CDR3 bases are TGTGCCAGCAGCCCCTTAGCGGGGAAGGGTGGGGAGCTGTTTTTT. Amino acids: CASSPLAGKGGELFF.

CDR3 DNA sequence: TGTGCCAGCAGTCCGTCGACAGGGGACACTGAAGCTTTCTTT. It yields the protein CASSPSTGDTEAFF. V usage is TRBV27 and J usage is TRBJ1-1, with TRBD1 matching 8 bases. Losses at the gene ends were 5 bases for V and 3 bases for J; bases not matched to a gene: 5. The germline V gene has CDR1 MNHEY and CDR2 SMNVEV (reference sequence). The CDR3 runs to 14 residues.

The V gene is TRBV6-5, the J gene TRBJ1-5; possible D gene TRBD1, 6 bases. This CDR3 is 14 amino acids long. The germline gives CDR1 MNHEY, CDR2 SVGAGI. V was clipped by 6 bases and J by 5 bases, with 14 bases between them. In DNA, the CDR3 is TGTGCCAGCAGCACAGGGAAGGTGCATCAGCCCCAGCATTTT. Its protein product is CASSTGKVHQPQHF.

The rearrangement links TRBV10-2 to TRBJ2-3; 10 nucleotides align to TRBD2. V lost 2 bases, J lost 5 bases, and 4 bases stayed unmatched. Per the germline V gene, CDR1 is WSHSY and CDR2 is SAAADI. This CDR3 is built from 15 residues. The CDR3 region has the DNA TGCGCCAGCAGTGAGCCTAGCGGGGGAAAAGATACGCAGTATTTT. As protein: CASSEPSGGKDTQYF.

The J gene is TRBJ2-3, the V gene TRBV6-1; D remains ambiguous. Germline V gene sequence: CDR1 MNHNS, CDR2 SASEGT. The V gene lost 4 bases and the J gene lost 6 bases, with 8 bases spanning the gap. This CDR3 is 12 amino acids long. Here the CDR3 reads CASSVVADTQYF. DNA of the CDR3: TGTGCCAGCAGTGTCGTCGCGGATACGCAGTATTTT.

The chain links TRBV7-8 to TRBJ2-3; 12 bases are shared with TRBD2. With 4 bases clipped from V and 1 base from J, the junction kept 6 bases outside the gene matches. The CDR3 has 17 residues. Germline V gives CDR1 SGHVS, CDR2 FQNEAQ. CDR3 sequence reads: CASSSLLAGGRTDTQYF. CDR3 in DNA: TGTGCCAGCAGCTCTCTACTAGCGGGGGGCCGCACAGATACGCAGTATTTT.

This chain connects TRBV2 to TRBJ2-2; tentative D call: TRBD2 (6 bases). Trimming stripped 7 bases from V and 1 base from J, with 13 bases between. This CDR3 contains 15 residues. The germline gives CDR1 SNHLY, CDR2 FYNNEI. CDR3 sequence (DNA): TGTGCCAGCAAATGGACCGGGGGGAACACCGGGGAGCTGTTTTTT. Protein product: CASKWTGGNTGELFF.

This clone was detected a few times. V gene TRBV2 combines with J gene TRBJ1-5; D not certain. Germline assignment: CDR1 SNHLY and CDR2 FYNNEI. Trimming took off 4 bases at V and 4 bases at J, with 14 bases between the two ends. This CDR3 contains 15 residues. The DNA for the CDR3 is TGTGCCAGCAGTGTAGCACAGCAACTTAATCAGCCCCAGCATTTT. Its translation: CASSVAQQLNQPQHF. The full variable domain, completed using reference TRBV2 and TRBJ1-5, is EPEVTQTPSHQVTQMGQEVILRCVPISNHLYFYWYRQILGQKVEFLVSFYNNEISEKSEIFDDQFSVERPDGSNFTLKIRSTKLEDSAMYFCASSVAQQLNQPQHFGDGTRLSIL.

V usage is TRBV5-1 and J usage is TRBJ2-1; weak D call: TRBD1 (6 bases). From germline, CDR1 is SGHRS and CDR2 YFSETQ. The CDR3 sequence is 15 residues long. The V end lost 0 bases, the J end lost 5 bases, and 12 bases lay between the germline ends. The DNA of the CDR3 is TGCGCCAGCAGCTTGGGAGCGACAGGTCACAATGAGCAGTTCTTC. Protein product: CASSLGATGHNEQFF.

This chain uses TRBV19 with TRBJ1-1; 7 bases line up with TRBD1. V lost 5 bases to trimming and J lost 5 bases; unmatched junction nucleotides: 8. Germline V gene data show CDR1 as LNHDA and CDR2 as SQIVND (reference sequence). This CDR3 contains 14 residues. CDR3 protein: CASSLHRGETEAFF. The CDR3 DNA reads as TGTGCCAGTAGTCTTCACAGGGGTGAAACTGAAGCTTTCTTT.

The J gene is TRBJ1-1, the V gene TRBV7-2; tentative D call: TRBD1 (5 bases). The V end was cut by 5 bases, the J end by 0 bases, with 13 bases between. CDR1 SGHTA and CDR2 FQGNSA come from the germline V gene. The CDR3 is made up of 15 amino acids. DNA for the CDR3: TGTGCCAGCAGCCGAACGCCAGGGTTGAACACTGAAGCTTTCTTT. Translation gives CASSRTPGLNTEAFF. Full variable domain (outside the CDR3, taken from reference TRBV7-2 and TRBJ1-1): GAGVSQSPSNKVTEKGKDVELRCDPISGHTALYWYRQSLGQGLEFLIYFQGNSAPDKSGLPSDRFSAERTGGSVSTLTIQRTQQEDSAVYLCASSRTPGLNTEAFFGQGTRLTVV.

This chain uses TRBV5-1 with TRBJ2-1; perhaps TRBD1 as D (6 bases). Deletions cut 0 bases from V and 8 bases from J, with 12 bases between. CDR3 length: 14 residues. Germline CDR1 is SGHRS and CDR2 is YFSETQ. CDR3 DNA: TGCGCCAGCAGCTTGGAGGGGGTACACGATGAGCAGTTCTTC. Translating gives CASSLEGVHDEQFF.

The rearrangement uses TRBV9 and TRBJ2-5; 10 bases are a match to TRBD1. Trimming removed 4 bases from V and 5 bases from J; junction bases left unmatched: 8. The V gene's germline CDR1 is SGDLS and CDR2 YYNGEE. The CDR3 has 15 amino acids. The CDR3: CASSSMTGGWETQYF. In DNA form, the CDR3 reads TGTGCCAGCAGCTCGATGACAGGGGGCTGGGAGACCCAGTACTTC.

The chain uses TRBV5-6 and TRBJ1-4; 9 bases align to TRBD1. The CDR3 extends over 16 amino acids. CDR1 is SGHDT, CDR2 YYEEEE, per germline. Germline trimming cut 0 bases from V and 4 bases from J; bases unmatched to any gene: 4. In nucleotides, the CDR3 is TGTGCCAGCAGCTTGGGTGTGGGACAGGGTAATGAAAAACTGTTTTTT. Translation: CASSLGVGQGNEKLFF.

In its sample, this clone was seen a few times. This chain links TRBV28 with TRBJ1-2, with 9 bases aligning to TRBD1. CDR3 length equals 16 residues. Germline assignment: CDR1 MDHEN and CDR2 SYDVKM. Trimming cost V 6 bases and J 3 bases; bases outside gene matches: 11. The CDR3 loop reads CASRNPGTGRDYGYTF. Here the CDR3 DNA reads TGTGCCAGCAGAAACCCCGGGACAGGGAGAGACTATGGCTACACCTTC.

This chain joins TRBV29-1 and TRBJ1-2; D might be TRBD1 (5 bases). The CDR3 loop spans 11 amino acids. Germline lookup yields CDR1 SQVTM and CDR2 ANQGSEA. The germline V and J ends were trimmed by 7 bases and 8 bases, with 14 bases remaining between them. CDR3 in DNA: TGCAGCGACCGAGGCGGGGACGGCTACACCTTC. It encodes CSDRGGDGYTF.

As DNA, the CDR3 is TGTGCCAGCAGTGGACGGGACAGGGAGGTTAATGAGCAGTTCTTC. Translated, it gives CASSGRDREVNEQFF. This chain links TRBV7-9 with TRBJ2-1, with 9 bases lining up with TRBD1. This CDR3 contains 15 residues. Germline V gene data show CDR1 as SEHNR and CDR2 as FQNEAQ (reference sequence). J was trimmed by 7 bases and V by 6 bases; bases with no gene match: 10.

The chain has TRBV10-2 and TRBJ2-1; D not certain. Germline V gene data show CDR1 as WSHSY and CDR2 as SAAADI. The CDR3 is 14 amino acids. Trimming removed 7 bases at V and 0 bases at J, with 10 bases between. CDR3 residues: CASNTVNSYNEQFF. The DNA of the CDR3 is TGCGCCAGCAATACGGTGAACTCCTACAATGAGCAGTTCTTC.

The chain links TRBV6-1 to TRBJ2-7; D is unresolved. Germline lookup yields CDR1 MNHNS and CDR2 SASEGT. Trimming took off 7 bases at V and 3 bases at J, with 10 bases between the two ends. The CDR3 is made up of 12 amino acids. The CDR3 DNA reads TGTGCCAGCATAGGTAGCAGCTACGAGCAGTACTTC. This sequence encodes CASIGSSYEQYF.